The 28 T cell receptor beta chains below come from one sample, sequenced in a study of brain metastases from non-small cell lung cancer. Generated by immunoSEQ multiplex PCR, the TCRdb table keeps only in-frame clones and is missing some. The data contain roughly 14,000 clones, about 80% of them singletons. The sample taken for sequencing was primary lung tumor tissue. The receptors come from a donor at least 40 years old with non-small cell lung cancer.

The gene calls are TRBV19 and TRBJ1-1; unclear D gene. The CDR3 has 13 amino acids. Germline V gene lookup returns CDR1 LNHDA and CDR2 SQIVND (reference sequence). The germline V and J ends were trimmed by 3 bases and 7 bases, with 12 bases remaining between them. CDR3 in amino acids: CASSIAAAHEAFF. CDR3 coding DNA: TGTGCCAGTAGTATCGCGGCAGCCCATGAAGCTTTCTTT.

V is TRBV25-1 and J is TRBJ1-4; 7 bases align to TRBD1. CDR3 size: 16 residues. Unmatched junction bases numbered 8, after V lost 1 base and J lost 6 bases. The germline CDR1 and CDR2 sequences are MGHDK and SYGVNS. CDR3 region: CASSESGRGMYEKLFF. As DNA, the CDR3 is TGTGCCAGCAGTGAATCGGGCAGGGGGATGTATGAAAAACTGTTTTTT.

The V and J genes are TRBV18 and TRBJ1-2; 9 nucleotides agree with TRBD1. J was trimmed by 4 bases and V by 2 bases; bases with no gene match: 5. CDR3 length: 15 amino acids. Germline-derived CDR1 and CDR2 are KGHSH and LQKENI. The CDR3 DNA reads TGTGCCAGCTCACCAAGGGACAGGGATAGCTATGGCTACACCTTC. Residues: CASSPRDRDSYGYTF.

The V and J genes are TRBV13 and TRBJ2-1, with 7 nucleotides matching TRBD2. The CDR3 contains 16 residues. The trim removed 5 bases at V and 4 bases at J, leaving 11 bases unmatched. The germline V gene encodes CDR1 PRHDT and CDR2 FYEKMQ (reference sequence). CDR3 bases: TGTGCCAGCAGCGTTCGGGACTACGCCTTTTACAATGAGCAGTTCTTC. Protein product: CASSVRDYAFYNEQFF. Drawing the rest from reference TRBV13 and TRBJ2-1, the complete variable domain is AAGVIQSPRHLIKEKRETATLKCYPIPRHDTVYWYQQGPGQDPQFLISFYEKMQSDKGSIPDRFSAQQFSDYHSELNMSSLELGDSALYFCASSVRDYAFYNEQFFGPGTRLTVL.

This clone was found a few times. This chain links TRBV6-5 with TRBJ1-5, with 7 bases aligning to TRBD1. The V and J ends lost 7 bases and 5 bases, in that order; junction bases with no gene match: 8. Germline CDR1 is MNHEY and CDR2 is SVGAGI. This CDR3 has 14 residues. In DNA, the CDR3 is TGTGCCAGCAAGGGGGCGGGAATCTATCAGCCCCAGCATTTT. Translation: CASKGAGIYQPQHF.

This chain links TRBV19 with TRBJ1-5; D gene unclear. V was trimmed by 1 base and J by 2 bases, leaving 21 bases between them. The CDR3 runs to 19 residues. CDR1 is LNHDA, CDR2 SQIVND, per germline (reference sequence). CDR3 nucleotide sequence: TGTGCCAGTAGTATAGTTGGATTGGGGTCGTCGTTTGGCAATCAGCCCCAGCATTTT. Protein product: CASSIVGLGSSFGNQPQHF.

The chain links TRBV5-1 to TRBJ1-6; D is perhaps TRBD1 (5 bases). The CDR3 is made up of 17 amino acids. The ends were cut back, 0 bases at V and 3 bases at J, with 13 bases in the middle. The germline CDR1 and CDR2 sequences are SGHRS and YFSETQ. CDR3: CASSLGDDSYYNSPLHF. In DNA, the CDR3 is TGCGCCAGCAGCTTGGGGGACGACAGTTACTATAATTCACCCCTCCACTTT.

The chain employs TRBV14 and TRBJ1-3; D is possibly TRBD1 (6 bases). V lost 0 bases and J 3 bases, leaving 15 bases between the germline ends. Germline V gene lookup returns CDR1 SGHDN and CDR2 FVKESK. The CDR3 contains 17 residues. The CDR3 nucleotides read TGTGCCAGCAGCCAAGATCTGAGGACAGTCATTGGAAACACCATATATTTT. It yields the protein CASSQDLRTVIGNTIYF.

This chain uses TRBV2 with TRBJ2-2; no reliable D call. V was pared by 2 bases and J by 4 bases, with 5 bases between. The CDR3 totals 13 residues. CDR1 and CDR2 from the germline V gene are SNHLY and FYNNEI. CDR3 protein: CASSETTTGELFF. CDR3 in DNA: TGTGCCAGCAGTGAAACAACCACCGGGGAGCTGTTTTTT.

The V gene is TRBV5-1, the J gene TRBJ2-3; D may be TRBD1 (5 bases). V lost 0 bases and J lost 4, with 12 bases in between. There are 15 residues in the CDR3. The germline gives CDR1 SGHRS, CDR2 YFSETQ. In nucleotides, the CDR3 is TGCGCCAGCAGCTTGGCGAGACAGACTGCAGATACGCAGTATTTT. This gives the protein CASSLARQTADTQYF.

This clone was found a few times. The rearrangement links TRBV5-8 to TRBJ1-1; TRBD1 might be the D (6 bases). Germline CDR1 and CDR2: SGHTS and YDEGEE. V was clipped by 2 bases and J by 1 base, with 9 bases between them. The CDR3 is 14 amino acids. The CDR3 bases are TGTGCCAGCAGCTTTGACAGGTCGAACACTGAAGCTTTCTTT. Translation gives CASSFDRSNTEAFF.

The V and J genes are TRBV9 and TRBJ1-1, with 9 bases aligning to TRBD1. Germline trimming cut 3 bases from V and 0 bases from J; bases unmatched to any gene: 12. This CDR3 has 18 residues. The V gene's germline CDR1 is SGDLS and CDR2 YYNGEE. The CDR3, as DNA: TGTGCCAGCAGCGCCTTGAGACAGGGGGTTGGGGTGAACACTGAAGCTTTCTTT. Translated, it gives CASSALRQGVGVNTEAFF.

CDR3 bases: TGTGCCATCAGAGCAAACAGGGGAGACACTGAAGCTTTCTTT. Its protein product is CAIRANRGDTEAFF. The rearrangement links TRBV10-3 to TRBJ1-1; 7 bases align to TRBD1. CDR3 size: 14 residues. The V segment lost 6 bases and the J segment 3 bases; nucleotides outside the gene matches: 7. Germline CDR1 is ENHRY and CDR2 is SYGVKD.

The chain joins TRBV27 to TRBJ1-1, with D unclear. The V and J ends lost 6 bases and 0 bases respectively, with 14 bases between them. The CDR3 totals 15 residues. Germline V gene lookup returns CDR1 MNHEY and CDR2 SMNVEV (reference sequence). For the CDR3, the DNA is TGTGCCAGCAGCCCCGTGGAAACGATGAACACTGAAGCTTTCTTT. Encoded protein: CASSPVETMNTEAFF.

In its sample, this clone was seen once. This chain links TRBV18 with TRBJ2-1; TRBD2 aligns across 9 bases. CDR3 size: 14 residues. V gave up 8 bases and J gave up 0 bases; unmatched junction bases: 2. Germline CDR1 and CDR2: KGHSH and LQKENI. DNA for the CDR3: TGTGCCAGCGCGGGGGGGAGCTCCTACAATGAGCAGTTCTTC. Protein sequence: CASAGGSSYNEQFF. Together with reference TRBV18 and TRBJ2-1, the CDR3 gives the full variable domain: NAGVMQNPRHLVRRRGQEARLRCSPMKGHSHVYWYRQLPEEGLKFMVYLQKENIIDESGMPKERFSAEFPKEGPSILRIQQVVRGDSAAYFCASAGGSSYNEQFFGPGTRLTVL.

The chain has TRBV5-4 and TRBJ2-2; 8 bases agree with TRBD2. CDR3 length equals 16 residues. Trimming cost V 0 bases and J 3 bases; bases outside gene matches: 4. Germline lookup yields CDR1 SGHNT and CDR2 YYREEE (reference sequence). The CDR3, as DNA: TGTGCCAGCAGCTTGGACGGGGGGGAGTACACCGGGGAGCTGTTTTTT. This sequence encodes CASSLDGGEYTGELFF.

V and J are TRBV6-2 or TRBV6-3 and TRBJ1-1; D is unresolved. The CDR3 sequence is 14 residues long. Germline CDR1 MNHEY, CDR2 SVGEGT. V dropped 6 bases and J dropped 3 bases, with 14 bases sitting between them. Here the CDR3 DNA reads TGTGCCAGCAGCCCTGATTTTGGAGACACTGAAGCTTTCTTT. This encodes CASSPDFGDTEAFF.

CDR3 coding DNA: TGTGCCAGCAGTCTCGGGGGGGCAACGGGGGAACAGCCCCAGCATTTT. Protein sequence: CASSLGGATGEQPQHF. The rearrangement uses TRBV3-1 (or the pseudogene TRBV3-2) and TRBJ1-5; possibly TRBD1 for D (6 bases). Per the germline V gene, CDR1 is LGHDT and CDR2 is YNNKEL (reference sequence). The ends were cut back, 6 bases at V and 7 bases at J, with 22 bases in the middle. The CDR3 spans 16 residues.

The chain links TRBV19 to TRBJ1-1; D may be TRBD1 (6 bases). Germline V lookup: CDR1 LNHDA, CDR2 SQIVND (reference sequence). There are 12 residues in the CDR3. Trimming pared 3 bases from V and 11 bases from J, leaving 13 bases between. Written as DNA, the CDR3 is TGTGCCAGTAGTATCGACGGGGGCGCGGCTTTCTTT. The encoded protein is CASSIDGGAAFF.

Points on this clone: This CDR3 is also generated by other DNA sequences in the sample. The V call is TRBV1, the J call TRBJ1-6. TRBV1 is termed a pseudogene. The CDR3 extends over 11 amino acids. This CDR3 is CTGPGEPPLHF. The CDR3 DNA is TGCACCGGGCCGGGGGAACCACCCCTCCACTTT.

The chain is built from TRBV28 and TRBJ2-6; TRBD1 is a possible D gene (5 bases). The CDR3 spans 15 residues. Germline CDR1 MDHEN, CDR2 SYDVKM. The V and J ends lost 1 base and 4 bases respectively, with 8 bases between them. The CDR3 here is CASSLSGSGANVLTF. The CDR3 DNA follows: TGTGCCAGCAGTTTATCAGGGTCCGGGGCCAACGTCCTGACTTTC.

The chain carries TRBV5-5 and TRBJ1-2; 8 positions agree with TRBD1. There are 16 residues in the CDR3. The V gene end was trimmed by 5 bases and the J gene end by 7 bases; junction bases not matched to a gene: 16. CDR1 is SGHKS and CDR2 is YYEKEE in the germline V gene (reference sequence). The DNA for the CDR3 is TGTGCCAGCAGTCAGGACAGGGTCCCTAGTATCCGTGGCTACACCTTC. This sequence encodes CASSQDRVPSIRGYTF.

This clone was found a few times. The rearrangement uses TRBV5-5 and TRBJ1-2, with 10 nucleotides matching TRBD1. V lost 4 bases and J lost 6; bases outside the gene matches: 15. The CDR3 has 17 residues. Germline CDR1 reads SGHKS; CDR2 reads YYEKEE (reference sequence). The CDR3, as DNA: TGTGCCAGCAGCGTAAACTCCGGGACAGGGGTTCCCGATGGCTACACCTTC. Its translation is CASSVNSGTGVPDGYTF. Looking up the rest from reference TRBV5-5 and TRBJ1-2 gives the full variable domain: DAGVTQSPTHLIKTRGQQVTLRCSPISGHKSVSWYQQVLGQGPQFIFQYYEKEERGRGNFPDRFSARQFPNYSSELNVNALLLGDSALYLCASSVNSGTGVPDGYTFGSGTRLTVV.

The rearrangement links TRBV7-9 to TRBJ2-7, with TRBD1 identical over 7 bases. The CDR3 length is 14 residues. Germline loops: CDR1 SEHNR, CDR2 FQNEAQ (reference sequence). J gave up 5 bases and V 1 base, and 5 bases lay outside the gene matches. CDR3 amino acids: CASSLGRGHNEQYF. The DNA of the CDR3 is TGTGCCAGCAGCTTAGGAAGGGGGCATAACGAGCAGTACTTC.

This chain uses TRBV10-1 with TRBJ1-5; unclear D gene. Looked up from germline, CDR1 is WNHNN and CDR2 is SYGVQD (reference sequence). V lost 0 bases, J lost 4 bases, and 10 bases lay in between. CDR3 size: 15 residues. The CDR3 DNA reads TGCGCCAGCAGTGAGTCTGGGCGAGGAAATCAGCCCCAGCATTTT. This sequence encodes CASSESGRGNQPQHF.

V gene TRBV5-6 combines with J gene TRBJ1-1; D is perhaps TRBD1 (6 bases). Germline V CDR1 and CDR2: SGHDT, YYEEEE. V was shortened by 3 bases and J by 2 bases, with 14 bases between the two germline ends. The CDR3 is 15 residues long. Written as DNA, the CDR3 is TGTGCCAGCAGCTATACGACAGGCTCCAACACTGAAGCTTTCTTT. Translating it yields CASSYTTGSNTEAFF.

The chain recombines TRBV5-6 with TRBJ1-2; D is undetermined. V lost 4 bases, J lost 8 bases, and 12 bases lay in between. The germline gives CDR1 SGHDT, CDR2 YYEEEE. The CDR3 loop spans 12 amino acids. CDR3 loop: CASSQYGVGYTF. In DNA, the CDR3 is TGTGCCAGCAGCCAATACGGGGTGGGCTACACCTTC. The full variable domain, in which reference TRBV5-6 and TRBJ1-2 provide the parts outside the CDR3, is DAGVTQSPTHLIKTRGQQVTLRCSPKSGHDTVSWYQQALGQGPQFIFQYYEEEERQRGNFPDRFSGHQFPNYSSELNVNALLLGDSALYLCASSQYGVGYTFGSGTRLTVV.

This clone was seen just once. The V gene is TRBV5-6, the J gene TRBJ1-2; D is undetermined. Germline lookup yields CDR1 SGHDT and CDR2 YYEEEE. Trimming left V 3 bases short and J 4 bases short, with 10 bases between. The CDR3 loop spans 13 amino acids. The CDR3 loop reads CASSSRQLYGYTF. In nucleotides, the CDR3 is TGTGCCAGCAGCTCCCGTCAACTCTATGGCTACACCTTC.